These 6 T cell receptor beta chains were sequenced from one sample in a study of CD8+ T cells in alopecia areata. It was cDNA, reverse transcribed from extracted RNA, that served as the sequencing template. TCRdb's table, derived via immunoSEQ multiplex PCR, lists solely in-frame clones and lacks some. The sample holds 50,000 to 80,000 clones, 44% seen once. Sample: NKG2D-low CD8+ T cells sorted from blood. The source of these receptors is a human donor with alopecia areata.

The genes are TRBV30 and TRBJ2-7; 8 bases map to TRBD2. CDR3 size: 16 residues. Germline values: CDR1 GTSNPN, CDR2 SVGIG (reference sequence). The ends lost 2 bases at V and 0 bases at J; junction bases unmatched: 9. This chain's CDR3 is CAWSPLTSESSYEQYF. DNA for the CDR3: TGTGCCTGGAGTCCACTGACTAGCGAGAGCTCCTACGAGCAGTACTTC. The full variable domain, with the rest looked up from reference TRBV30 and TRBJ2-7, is SQTIHQWPATLVQPVGSPLSLECTVEGTSNPNLYWYRQAAGRGLQLLFYSVGIGQISSEVPQNLSASRPQDRQFILSSKKLLLSDSGFYLCAWSPLTSESSYEQYFGPGTRLTVT.

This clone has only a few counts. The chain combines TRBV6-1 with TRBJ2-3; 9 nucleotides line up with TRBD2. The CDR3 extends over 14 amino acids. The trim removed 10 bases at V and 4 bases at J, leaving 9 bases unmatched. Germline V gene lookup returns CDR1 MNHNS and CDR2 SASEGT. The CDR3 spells CANIAGVAPDTQYF. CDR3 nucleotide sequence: TGTGCCAACATAGCGGGAGTAGCGCCAGATACGCAGTATTTT.

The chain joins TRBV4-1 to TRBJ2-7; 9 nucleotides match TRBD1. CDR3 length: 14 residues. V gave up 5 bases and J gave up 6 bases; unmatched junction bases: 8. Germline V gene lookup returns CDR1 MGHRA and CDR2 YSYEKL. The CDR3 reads CASSFGTGMAEQYF. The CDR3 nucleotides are TGCGCCAGCAGCTTCGGGACAGGGATGGCCGAGCAGTACTTC.

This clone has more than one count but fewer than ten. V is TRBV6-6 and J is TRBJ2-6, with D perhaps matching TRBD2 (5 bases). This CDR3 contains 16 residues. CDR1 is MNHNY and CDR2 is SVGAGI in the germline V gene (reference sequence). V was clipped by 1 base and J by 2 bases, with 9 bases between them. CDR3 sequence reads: CASSYFGDTGANVLTF. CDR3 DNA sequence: TGTGCCAGCAGTTACTTCGGGGATACTGGGGCCAACGTCCTGACTTTC.

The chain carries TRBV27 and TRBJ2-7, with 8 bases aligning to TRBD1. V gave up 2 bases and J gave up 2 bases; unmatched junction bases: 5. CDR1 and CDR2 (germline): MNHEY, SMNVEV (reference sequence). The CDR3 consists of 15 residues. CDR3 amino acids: CASSLQWDRPYEQYF. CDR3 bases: TGTGCCAGCAGTTTACAGTGGGACAGGCCCTACGAGCAGTACTTC.

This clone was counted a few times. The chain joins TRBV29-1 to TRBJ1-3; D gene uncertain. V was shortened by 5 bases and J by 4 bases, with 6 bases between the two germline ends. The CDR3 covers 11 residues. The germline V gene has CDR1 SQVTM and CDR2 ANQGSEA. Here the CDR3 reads CSVLGGNTIYF. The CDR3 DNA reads TGCAGCGTTTTGGGGGGAAACACCATATATTTT. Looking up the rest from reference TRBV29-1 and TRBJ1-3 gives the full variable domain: SAVISQKPSRDICQRGTSLTIQCQVDSQVTMMFWYRQQPGQSLTLIATANQGSEATYESGFVIDKFPISRPNLTFSTLTVSNMSPEDSSIYLCSVLGGNTIYFGEGSWLTVV.